The present entry profiles one TCR beta chain with its context. Its target antigen remains unknown. Base qualities were left out, and no much larger clone turns up one base away. The immunoSEQ Assay, a bias-controlled multiplex PCR, was used to amplify TCRbeta CDR3 regions from genomic DNA. The authors' analysis ran thus. The number of nucleated cells in each sample was estimated by amplification of reference gene primers within the assay. To quantify the absolute abundance of each unique TCRbeta CDR3 rearrangement, sequence reads were collapsed and filtered. Productive Simpson clonality was computed per sample as the square root of Simpson's diversity index over productive rearrangements. Imported from immuneACCESS, the table was reduced by TCRdb to in-frame sequences with V and J called. These copies leave out some clones; in studies compared against another copy, an unresolved V gene accounts for under half, and the cause of the remainder is not known. V and J calls and clone size are as listed in that table; D and trimming were resolved from the DNA. Recorded for this sample are 250,000 to 300,000 clones; around 93% of them occurred a single time. The ten largest account for more than 1% of the sample.

In the prospective study, participants were about 18 to 95 years old, resided in fewer than 25 geographic areas of the United States, and were enrolled through a virtual design. In the prospective study, cohorts were assigned on the basis of participant-reported clinical history obtained from a screening survey and a study questionnaire. Mobile phlebotomists in the prospective study collected whole blood, serum and a nasopharyngeal or oropharyngeal swab from every participant. Participants in the prospective study had the option to provide additional blood draws and questionnaires over a roughly 2-month period. Prospective study blood samples were shipped either frozen or at room temperature before DNA extraction. These data belong to a study of blood T cell repertoires in COVID-19 (dated by TCRdb to 2019 to 2021). Broadly, across the study: Collaborator samples came from the United States, Italy and Spain and covered acute and convalescent phases of COVID-19. The material from the prospective study consisted of cDNA or gDNA derived from T cells, B-cell-depleted T cells, or PBMCs. Subjects who had been exposed to COVID-19, were actively infected with it, or had recovered from it provided the deeply sampled blood TCRbeta repertoires that made up the dataset. A freely available public database, intended as a resource for researchers studying the immune response to SARS-CoV-2, is where the repertoires were released. The samples were drawn from two sources: the first 160 participants of the ongoing ImmuneRACE study, and fewer than 1,500 subjects contributed by 6 global collaborators. The sample metadata nearly always contained a de-identified subject ID, COVID-19 status, age in years and sex. HLA class I and class II types, where available, came from metadata supplied by the sample provider rather than from assay-based typing. Overall study outcomes, separate from this receptor: The amount of clinical and demographic metadata varied by source and participant and was provided uncurated.

Trimming accounts for 8 bases at V and 5 bases at J, while the number of junction bases matched to no gene is 8. From the cysteine up to the phenylalanine, the CDR3 has a length of 14 residues. Only CDR3 DNA is held: 42 bases, read in frame from base 1. Reading the germline V gene gives CDR1 MRHNA and CDR2 SNTAGT. This sequence uses TRBV6-4 and TRBJ2-3; 9 junctional bases match TRBD2. The TCR originated in a human donor in a cohort exposed to, infected with or recovered from COVID-19 (not recorded which). The donor label of this sample is uncertain. The sequencing input was PBMCs or T cells enriched from blood (not recorded which). The CDR3 protein is CASSNAGGQDTQYF. The bases read TGTGCCAGCTCTAATGCGGGGGGGCAAGATACGCAGTATTTT.